The rows below give T cell receptor beta chains drawn from one sample of a study of human T cells and chemical hapten exposure. TCRdb analysed the RACE reads with MiXCR anew, one entry per CDR3 protein. The profile shows about 46,000 distinct CDR3 sequences, about 4.5% of them singletons. Sequenced sample: whole blood. The origin of the receptors is a female donor in good health. Some clones in this sample may be carry-over from other donors' samples. The CDR3 runs from the conserved cysteine through the conserved F or W. The D gene is left open where the match is weak. Where a row states a size, it is once, few, many or the class of an expanded clone; other rows omit it.

>-|TRBJ2-3|many|TRBV18
TGTGCCAGCAGCCCTCCTAGCACAGATACGCAGTATTTT
CASSPPSTDTQYF
>-|TRBJ1-5|many|TRBV11-2
TGTGCCAGCAGCTTACGGACGTATCAGCCCCAGCATTTT
CASSLRTYQPQHF
>-|TRBJ1-1|many|TRBV2
TGTGCCAGCAAGAACTTCCTTGAAGCTTTCTTT
CASKNFLEAFF
>TRBD1|TRBJ1-1|many|TRBV7-9
TGTGCCAGCAGTTCGGAGACAAGAGGGGGCCCGAACGCTGAAGCTTTCTTT
CASSSETRGGPNAEAFF
>TRBD1|TRBJ1-4|many|TRBV28
TGTGCCAGCAGTTTACCGACAGGGGATAATGAAAAACTGTTTTTT
CASSLPTGDNEKLFF
>TRBD1|TRBJ1-1|many|TRBV2
TGTGCCAGCAGCCCCGCCGGGACAGGGAATGAAGCTTTCTTT
CASSPAGTGNEAFF
>-|TRBJ1-3|-|TRBV20-1
TGCAGTGCTAGAGATATAGGGAAAGGGAGCTCTGGAAACACCATATATTTT
CSARDIGKGSSGNTIYF
>-|TRBJ1-6|many|TRBV6-6
TGTGCCAGCACCACTTTCGGGGGATCCTATAATTCACCCCTCCACTTT
CASTTFGGSYNSPLHF
>-|TRBJ2-7|many|TRBV29-1
TGCAGCGTTGAGGGGGAACCCTACGAGCAGTACTTC
CSVEGEPYEQYF
>-|TRBJ1-3|many|TRBV7-9
TGTGCCAGCAGCTTCGACAGGTTCGGAAACACCATATATTTT
CASSFDRFGNTIYF
>TRBD2|TRBJ2-3|many|TRBV7-2
TGTGCCAGCAGACTAGCGTGGGCAGATACGCAGTATTTT
CASRLAWADTQYF
>-|TRBJ2-3|many|TRBV20-1
TGCAGTGCTAGAGATCTTCTTGACGGGTCGGATACGCAGTATTTT
CSARDLLDGSDTQYF
>-|TRBJ2-4|many|TRBV20-1
TGCAGTGCGCAGGCGGCTACCTTAGCCAAAAACATTCAGTACTTC
CSAQAATLAKNIQYF
>-|TRBJ2-5|many|TRBV6-6
TGTGCCAGCAGTTACGGCACCCAAGAGACCCAGTACTTC
CASSYGTQETQYF
>-|TRBJ2-5|many|TRBV7-7
TGTGCCAGCAGCTTAATTGGTGGGCCTGAAGAGACCCAGTACTTC
CASSLIGGPEETQYF
>-|TRBJ1-1|many|TRBV12-3/TRBV12-4
TGTGCCAGCCGGGGGGGGAACACTGAAGCTTTCTTT
CASRGGNTEAFF
>TRBD2|TRBJ2-3|many|TRBV29-1
TGCAGCGTTGGTTCAGCGGGGGCTATAGATACGCAGTATTTT
CSVGSAGAIDTQYF
>TRBD1|TRBJ2-3|many|TRBV29-1
TGCAGCGTTGATGGGACAGGGGGCCCCACAGATACGCAGTATTTT
CSVDGTGGPTDTQYF
>TRBD1|TRBJ1-4|many|TRBV2
TGTGCCAGCCTACTTCTGGACAGGGTTAATGAAAAACTGTTTTTT
CASLLLDRVNEKLFF
>TRBD1|TRBJ1-5|few|TRBV19
TGTGCCAGTAGCACCCAGGGGGATCAGCCCCAGCATTTT
CASSTQGDQPQHF
>-|TRBJ2-3|many|TRBV12-3/TRBV12-4
TGTGCCAGCAGTTTTGGGCCAAAGCAGTATTTT
CASSFGPKQYF
>TRBD1|TRBJ2-7|many|TRBV5-1
TGCGCCAGCAGCCGGGCGATAACAGGGGTATCGGAAGAGCAGTACTTC
CASSRAITGVSEEQYF
>TRBD1|TRBJ1-4|many|TRBV3-1
TGTGCCAGCAGCCAGAAGGGACAGGGGTATGAAAAACTGTTTTTT
CASSQKGQGYEKLFF
>-|TRBJ1-6|many|TRBV20-1
TGCAGTGCCACACGCTCGGGGAAGTCACCCCTCCACTTT
CSATRSGKSPLHF
>TRBD1|TRBJ2-7|-|TRBV14
TGTGCCAGCAGCCCTTGGCCCCAGGGGGCCGCGCCGGACGAGCAGTACTTC
CASSPWPQGAAPDEQYF
>TRBD1|TRBJ1-3|-|TRBV9
TGTGCCAGCAGCGGAAAAGCGGGACAGGGCCTACTACCTCTCTCTGGAAACACCATATATTTT
CASSGKAGQGLLPLSGNTIYF
>TRBD2|TRBJ2-3|few|TRBV15
TGTGCCACCAGCAGAGAGCCGTTAGCGGGTTTCACAGATACGCAGTATTTT
CATSREPLAGFTDTQYF
>-|TRBJ1-5|many|TRBV2
TGTGCCAGCAGTGGAGACAGGTCAATTTATCAGCCCCAGCATTTT
CASSGDRSIYQPQHF
>-|TRBJ1-1|many|TRBV5-1
TGCGCCAGCAGCCGGGTCGCGGGGAACACTGAAGCTTTCTTT
CASSRVAGNTEAFF